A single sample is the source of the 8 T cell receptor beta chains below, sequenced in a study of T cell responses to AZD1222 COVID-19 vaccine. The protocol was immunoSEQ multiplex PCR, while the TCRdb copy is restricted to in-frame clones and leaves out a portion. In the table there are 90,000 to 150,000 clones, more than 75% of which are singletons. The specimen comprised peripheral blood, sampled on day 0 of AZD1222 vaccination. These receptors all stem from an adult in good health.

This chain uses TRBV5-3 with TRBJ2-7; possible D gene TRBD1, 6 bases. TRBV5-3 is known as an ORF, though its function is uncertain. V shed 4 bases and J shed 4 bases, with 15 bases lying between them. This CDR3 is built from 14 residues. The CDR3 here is CARSGTGNRYEQYF. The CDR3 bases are TGTGCCAGAAGCGGCACAGGGAATCGGTACGAGCAGTACTTC.

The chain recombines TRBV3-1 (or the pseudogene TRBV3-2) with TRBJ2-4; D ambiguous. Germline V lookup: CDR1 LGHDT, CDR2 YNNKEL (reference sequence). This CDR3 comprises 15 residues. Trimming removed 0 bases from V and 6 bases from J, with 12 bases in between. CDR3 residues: CASSQDQATLNIQYF. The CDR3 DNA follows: TGTGCCAGCAGCCAAGATCAGGCCACCTTAAACATTCAGTACTTC.

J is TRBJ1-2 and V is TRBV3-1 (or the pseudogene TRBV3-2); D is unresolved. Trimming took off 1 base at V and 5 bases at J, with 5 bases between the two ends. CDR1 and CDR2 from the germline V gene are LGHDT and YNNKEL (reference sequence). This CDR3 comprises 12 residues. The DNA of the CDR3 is TGTGCCAGCAGCCAAGGATTTTATGGCTACACCTTC. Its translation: CASSQGFYGYTF.

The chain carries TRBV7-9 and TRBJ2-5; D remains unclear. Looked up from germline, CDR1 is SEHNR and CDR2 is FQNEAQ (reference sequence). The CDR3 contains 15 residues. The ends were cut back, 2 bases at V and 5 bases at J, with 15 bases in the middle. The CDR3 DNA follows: TGTGCCAGCAGCTTATCGGAGACAATGTTGGAGACCCAGTACTTC. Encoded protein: CASSLSETMLETQYF.

For the CDR3, the DNA is TGTGCCAGTAGTCCCCCCCTCCGGGGCACTGAAGCTTTCTTT. Translation gives CASSPPLRGTEAFF. This rearrangement joins TRBV19 to TRBJ1-1; D gene unclear. Germline CDR1 LNHDA, CDR2 SQIVND (reference sequence). The CDR3 has 14 residues. V dropped 5 bases and J dropped 4 bases, with 14 bases sitting between them.

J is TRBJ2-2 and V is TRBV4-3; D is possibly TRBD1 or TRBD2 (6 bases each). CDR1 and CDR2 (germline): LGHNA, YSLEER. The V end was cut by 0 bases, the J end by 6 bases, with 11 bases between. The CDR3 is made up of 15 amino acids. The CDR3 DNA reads TGCGCCAGCAGCCAAGATAGGGGGGCGGCCGGGGAGCTGTTTTTT. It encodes CASSQDRGAAGELFF.

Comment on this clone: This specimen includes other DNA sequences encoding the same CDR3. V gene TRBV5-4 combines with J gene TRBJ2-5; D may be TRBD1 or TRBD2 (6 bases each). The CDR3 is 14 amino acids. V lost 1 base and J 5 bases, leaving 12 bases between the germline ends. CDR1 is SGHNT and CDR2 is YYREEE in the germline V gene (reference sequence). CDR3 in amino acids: CASSLMGAGETQYF. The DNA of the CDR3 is TGTGCCAGCAGCTTGATGGGGGCGGGGGAGACCCAGTACTTC.

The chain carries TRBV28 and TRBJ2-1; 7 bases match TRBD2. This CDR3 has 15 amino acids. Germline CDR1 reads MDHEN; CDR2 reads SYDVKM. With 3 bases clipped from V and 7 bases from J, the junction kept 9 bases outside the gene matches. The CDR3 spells CASSFRGRAQNEQFF. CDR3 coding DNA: TGTGCCAGCAGTTTTCGGGGGAGGGCTCAAAATGAGCAGTTCTTC.